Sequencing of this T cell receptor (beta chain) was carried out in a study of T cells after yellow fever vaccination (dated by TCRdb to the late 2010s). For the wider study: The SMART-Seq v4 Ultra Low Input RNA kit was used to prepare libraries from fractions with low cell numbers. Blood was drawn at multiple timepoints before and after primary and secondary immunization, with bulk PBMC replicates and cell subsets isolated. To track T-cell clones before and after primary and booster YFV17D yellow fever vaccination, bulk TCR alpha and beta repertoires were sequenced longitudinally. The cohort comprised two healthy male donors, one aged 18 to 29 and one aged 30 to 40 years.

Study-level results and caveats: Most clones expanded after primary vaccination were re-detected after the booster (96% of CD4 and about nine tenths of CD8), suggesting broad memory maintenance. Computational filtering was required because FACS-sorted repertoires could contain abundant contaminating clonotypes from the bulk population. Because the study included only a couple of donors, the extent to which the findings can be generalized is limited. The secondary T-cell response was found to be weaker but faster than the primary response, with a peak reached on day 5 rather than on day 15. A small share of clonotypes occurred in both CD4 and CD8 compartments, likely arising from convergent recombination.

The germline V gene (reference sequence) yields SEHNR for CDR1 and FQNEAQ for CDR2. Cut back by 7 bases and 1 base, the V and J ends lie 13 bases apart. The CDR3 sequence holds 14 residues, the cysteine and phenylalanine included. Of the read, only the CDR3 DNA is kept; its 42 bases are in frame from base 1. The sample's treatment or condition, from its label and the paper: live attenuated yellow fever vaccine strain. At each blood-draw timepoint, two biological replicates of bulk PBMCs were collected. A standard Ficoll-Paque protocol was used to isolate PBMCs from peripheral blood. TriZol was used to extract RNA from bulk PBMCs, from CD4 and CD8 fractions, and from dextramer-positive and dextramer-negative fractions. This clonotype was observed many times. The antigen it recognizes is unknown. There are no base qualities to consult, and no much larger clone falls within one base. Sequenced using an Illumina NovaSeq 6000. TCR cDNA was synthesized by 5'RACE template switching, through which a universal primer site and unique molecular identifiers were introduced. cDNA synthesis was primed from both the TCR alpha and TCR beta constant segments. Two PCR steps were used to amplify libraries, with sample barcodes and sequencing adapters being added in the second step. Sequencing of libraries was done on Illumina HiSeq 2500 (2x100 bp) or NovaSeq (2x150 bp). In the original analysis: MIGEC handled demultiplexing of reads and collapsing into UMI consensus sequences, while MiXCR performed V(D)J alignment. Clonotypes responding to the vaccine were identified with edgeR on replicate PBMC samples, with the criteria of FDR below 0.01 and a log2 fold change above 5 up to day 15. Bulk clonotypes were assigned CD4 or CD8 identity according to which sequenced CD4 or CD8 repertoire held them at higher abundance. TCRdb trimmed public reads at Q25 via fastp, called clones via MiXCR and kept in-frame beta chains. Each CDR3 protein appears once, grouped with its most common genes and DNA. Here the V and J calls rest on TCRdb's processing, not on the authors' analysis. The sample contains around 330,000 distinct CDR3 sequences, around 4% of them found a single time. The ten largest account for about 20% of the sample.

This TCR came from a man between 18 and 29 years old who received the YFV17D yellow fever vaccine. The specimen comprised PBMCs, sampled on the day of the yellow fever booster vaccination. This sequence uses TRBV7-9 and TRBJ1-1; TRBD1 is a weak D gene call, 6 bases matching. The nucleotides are TGTGCCAGCATTTGGGGGGCCTGGAACACTGAAGCTTTCTTT. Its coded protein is CASIWGAWNTEAFF.